One and the same sample provided the 9 T cell receptor beta chains below, sequenced in a study of shared clonotypes between healthy human individuals (dated by TCRdb to about 2020). To prepare the library, the immunoSEQ multiplex PCR assay was applied. This is the immuneACCESS table as TCRdb keeps it, with only in-frame sequences that have V and J called. A part of the clones is gone; compared with another copy, unresolved V genes explain less than half, and the rest is unexplained. The sample table records about 680,000 clones; more than 70% of these occur just once. The ten largest make up roughly 1.8% of the sample. Source material: memory CD4+ T cells sorted from blood. Explained via the paper, the cell subset or site label denotes: CD45RA-negative fraction. The receptor source for this set is a woman younger than 45 in good health.

This chain joins TRBV2 and TRBJ2-7; TRBD1 aligns across 7 bases. The CDR3 is 14 amino acids. Looked up from germline, CDR1 is SNHLY and CDR2 is FYNNEI. The junction had 12 bases not matched to a gene; V was cut back by 7 bases and J by 6 bases. The CDR3 is CASKVSPNRGEQYF. CDR3 DNA: TGTGCCAGCAAAGTCTCACCAAACAGGGGCGAGCAGTACTTC.

J is TRBJ2-5 and V is TRBV29-1; no clear D. The DNA end lines up better with TRBJ2-7; the J call may be wrong. The CDR3 is 13 residues long. The germline V gene has CDR1 SQVTM and CDR2 ANQGSEA. The CDR3 DNA sequence: TGCAGCGTTGCTTTCACTTCTGACTACGAGCAGTACTTC. It encodes CSVAFTSDYEQYF.

This clone appeared once. The chain employs TRBV7-9 and TRBJ2-1; D possibly uses TRBD1 or TRBD2 (5 bases each). The length of the CDR3 is 12 residues. Germline lookup yields CDR1 SEHNR and CDR2 FQNEAQ (reference sequence). V was clipped by 4 bases and J by 13 bases, with 14 bases between them. CDR3 in amino acids: CASSSGLGPQFF. CDR3 sequence (DNA): TGTGCCAGCAGCTCCGGACTGGGGCCACAGTTCTTC.

The chain links TRBV27 to TRBJ2-3; TRBD2 matches 13 bases. J gave up 4 bases and V 3 bases, and 7 bases lay outside the gene matches. The CDR3 extends over 17 amino acids. Germline values: CDR1 MNHEY, CDR2 SMNVEV (reference sequence). The CDR3 here is CASSFARLAGGPDTQYF. The CDR3 DNA is TGTGCCAGCAGTTTTGCGCGACTAGCGGGAGGACCAGATACGCAGTATTTT.

Details on this clone: Other DNA sequences in the sample encode the same CDR3. The chain uses TRBV5-1 and TRBJ2-3, with 8 nucleotides matching TRBD1. Per germline, CDR1 SGHRS and CDR2 YFSETQ. The CDR3 length is 16 residues. V shed 0 bases, J shed 3 bases, and the junction held 6 bases outside the gene matches. The CDR3 DNA reads as TGCGCCAGCAGCTTGGCTCAGGGGGCAGGGACAGATACGCAGTATTTT. Residues: CASSLAQGAGTDTQYF.

The chain employs TRBV25-1 and TRBJ2-7, with 7 nucleotides matching TRBD2. V lost 4 bases and J lost 6; bases outside the gene matches: 12. Germline loops: CDR1 MGHDK, CDR2 SYGVNS. This CDR3 spans 15 amino acids. CDR3 amino acids: CASSAPGRALGEQYF. For the CDR3, the DNA is TGTGCCAGCAGTGCACCGGGGAGGGCCCTCGGCGAGCAGTACTTC.

The chain joins TRBV10-3 to TRBJ1-1; 8 bases match TRBD1. Losses at the gene ends were 0 bases for V and 5 bases for J; bases not matched to a gene: 8. Germline assignment: CDR1 ENHRY and CDR2 SYGVKD. This CDR3 contains 16 residues. CDR3 in DNA: TGTGCCATCAGTGAGTCGACAGGACAGGGAGGTACTGAAGCTTTCTTT. Translated: CAISESTGQGGTEAFF.

This chain joins TRBV4-1 and TRBJ1-2, with 8 bases identical to TRBD1. J gave up 7 bases and V 7 bases, and 11 bases lay outside the gene matches. The CDR3 loop spans 14 amino acids. Germline CDR1 MGHRA, CDR2 YSYEKL. The CDR3 nucleotides read TGCGCCAGCACACTGGTTGACAGGGGTAGTGGCTACACCTTC. Protein product: CASTLVDRGSGYTF.

Regarding this clone: A much more abundant neighbour one base away suggests this may be a read error. Distinct nucleotide sequences in the sample also encode this CDR3. The chain combines TRBV2 with TRBJ2-1, with unresolved D. Trimming took off 6 bases at V and 0 bases at J, with 9 bases between the two ends. Germline lookup yields CDR1 SNHLY and CDR2 FYNNEI. The CDR3 consists of 14 residues. CDR3 nucleotide sequence: TGTGCCAGCAGCGGACCACTCTCCTACAATGAGCAGTTCTTC. Encoded protein: CASSGPLSYNEQFF.